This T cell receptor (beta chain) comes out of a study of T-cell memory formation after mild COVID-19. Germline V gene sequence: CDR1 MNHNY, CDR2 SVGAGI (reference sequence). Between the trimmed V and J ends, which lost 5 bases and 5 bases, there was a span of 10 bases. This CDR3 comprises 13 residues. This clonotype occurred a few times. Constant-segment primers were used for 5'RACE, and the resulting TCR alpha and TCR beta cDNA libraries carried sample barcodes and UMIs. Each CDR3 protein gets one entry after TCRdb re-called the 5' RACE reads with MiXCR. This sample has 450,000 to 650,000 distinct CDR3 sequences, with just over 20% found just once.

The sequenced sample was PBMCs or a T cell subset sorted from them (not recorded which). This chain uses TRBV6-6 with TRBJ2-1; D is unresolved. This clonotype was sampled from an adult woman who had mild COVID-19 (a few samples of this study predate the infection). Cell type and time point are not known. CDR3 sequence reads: CASSTYPDNEQFF. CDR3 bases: TGTGCCAGCAGTACCTACCCCGACAATGAGCAGTTCTTC.